This TCR beta chain was identified in a study of T-cell memory formation after mild COVID-19. Points from the study as a whole: The finding that pre-infection memory included some responding clones suggested that cross-reactive memory joined.

TCRdb reprocessed the 5' RACE reads via MiXCR and lists one record per CDR3 protein. Here the sample spans a few hundred thousand distinct CDR3 sequences, about 16% being singletons. The CDR3 is 16 residues long. CDR1 and CDR2 (germline): LNHDA, SQIVND (reference sequence). V was pared by 4 bases and J by 4 bases, with 7 bases of the junction left unmatched. As to this clonotype: Its antigen remains unidentified.

The specimen sequenced was PBMCs or a T cell subset sorted from them (not recorded which). The genes are TRBV19 and TRBJ2-2; 9 nucleotides match TRBD2. This TCR came from a man aged 18 to 29 who had mild COVID-19 (a few samples of this study predate the infection). Cell type and time point are not known. In DNA, the CDR3 is TGTGCCAGTAGTACGATGGCGGGGGGGCGCACCGGGGAGCTGTTTTTT. This gives the protein CASSTMAGGRTGELFF.